This T cell receptor beta chain is drawn from a study of blood T cell repertoires in COVID-19. Method: immunoSEQ multiplex PCR; TCRdb's copy keeps in-frame clones and lacks some. The sample includes 250,000 to 350,000 clones, 84% of them seen just once. The J segment lost 5 bases and the V segment lost 3 bases, leaving 12 bases of the junction unmatched. The germline CDR1 and CDR2 sequences are MNHEY and SMNVEV (reference sequence). This CDR3 has 16 amino acids. This TCR was recovered from a human donor with COVID-19, enrolled during active disease. The donor label of this sample is uncertain. Sequenced material: peripheral blood. The chain combines TRBV27 with TRBJ1-1, with 7 bases that match TRBD1. The CDR3 sequence is CASSFLAGGMGTEAFF. The DNA of the CDR3 is TGTGCCAGCAGTTTTCTGGCAGGGGGTATGGGGACTGAAGCTTTCTTT.